This TCR beta chain was obtained from a study of beta chain features in type 1 diabetes (dated by TCRdb to the late 2010s). Background on the whole study: Patients and healthy donors did not differ in mean age, gender distribution, total cell number or subset yield. In the study, TCRB repertoires of sorted circulating CD4+ T cell subsets from recently diagnosed type 1 diabetes patients were compared with those of matched healthy donors. A total of under 120,000,000 sorted cells were examined across all samples, and RNA yield correlated strongly with the number of cells per subset. Regulatory and stem cell-like memory subsets were isolated from only 8 patients and 8 healthy donors, whereas naive and central memory subsets came from all 28 donors. General study outcomes and caveats: PCR might favor shorter templates, but patient and control samples were amplified and corrected together, so any skew would affect both groups equally. Type 1 diabetes patients showed a moderate but significant shortening of TCRB CDR3 length in all four CD4+ subsets. Naive, central memory and regulatory TCRB repertoires appeared more similar among patients than among healthy donors. Sequencing cDNA rather than genomic DNA could over-represent highly expressing activated cells, although activation and CD3 levels did not differ between groups. Only small numbers of individuals were included in the HLA sub-analyses, which left unresolved whether HLA type had any influence on TCRB rearrangement. At VDJ recombination sites, type 1 diabetes patients had fewer insertions and more deleted nucleotides, which implies abnormalities in thymic rearrangement.

The High Capacity cDNA Reverse Transcription Kit was used to reverse transcribe all of the isolated RNA, meaning that expressed TCRB transcripts were what got sequenced. Deep immunoSEQ sequencing was performed on naive, central memory and regulatory T cell samples, with an average of approximately 3.9 million total reads per sample. Sorted cells were lysed in RLT buffer, and RNA was extracted using DNase-treated RNeasy Micro or Mini kits according to cell number. To prevent cross-contamination, each cell subset was processed individually, whereas patient and healthy donor samples were processed jointly. Using the immunoSEQ multiplex PCR, TCRB sequences were amplified from cDNA into 87-bp fragments spanning the CDR3 region. Sequencing of the amplicons was done on the Illumina HiSeq platform. Under the source paper's analysis protocol: PCR bias was corrected computationally using synthetic template baselines, and reads within Hamming distance 2 were collapsed, with unmergeable singletons discarded. Reads were aligned against IMGT so that V, D and J genes, CDR3 length and insertions or deletions at six rearrangement sites could be assigned. Within each subset, clonotype counts were normalized to sorted cell number, after which true diversity and Gini coefficients were computed with the tcR R package. The overlap coefficient, calculated on TCRB nucleotide sequences, was used to measure repertoire sharing. TCRdb stores this immuneACCESS table with in-frame sequences only. Part of the clones is absent; in the studies checked, under half of the shortfall reflects unresolved V genes, and no reason is known for the rest. V, J and clone size are those of that table, while D and trimming were read from the DNA. The table for this sample lists about 44,000 clones; roughly 70% of them were counted only once. The ten largest clonotypes hold 2% to 2.5% of the sample.

Worth noting for this clone: The specificity of this receptor is unknown. Nothing much larger sits one base from this clone, and base qualities are not available.

From each donor, a single peripheral blood sample of around 120 mL on average was drawn into heparinised tubes. A BD FACSAria II and a panel including CD45RO, CCR7, CD25, CD127, CD95 and CD27 were used to sort naive, central memory, regulatory and stem cell-like memory CD4+ T cells. All sorted populations exceeded 98% purity. PBMCs were isolated immediately by Lymphoprep density gradient centrifugation and stained directly without culture. To minimize batch effects, samples were stained and sorted in pairs, one healthy donor with one patient per experiment. Trimming at the junction amounts to 5 bases on V and 0 bases on J, and the germline ends lie 11 bases apart. CDR3 length: 14 amino acids, cysteine to phenylalanine. The DNA shown is the 42-base CDR3, in frame from base 1. From a lookup of the germline V gene (reference sequence), CDR1 and CDR2 are LNHNV and YYDKDF.

This TCR derives from a woman under 30 with type 1 diabetes. Recombination connected TRBV15 to TRBJ2-7; D gene: possibly TRBD2, on 5 matching bases. The material sequenced was Tregs from blood. This specimen's cell subset or site label, interpreted: regulatory CD4+ T cells. The DNA sequence is TGTGCCACCAGCGTAGGAGGAACCTCCTACGAGCAGTACTTC. It translates to CATSVGGTSYEQYF.